Below, 13 T cell receptor beta chains from the same sample are listed, as sequenced in a study of shared clonotypes between healthy human individuals. TCRdb's copy holds only in-frame clones and misses some; the assay was immunoSEQ multiplex PCR. The data show under 2.5 million clones, roughly 92% seen once. Source material: naive CD4+ T cells from PBMCs. Subset of the sample: CD45RA+ positively selected. These receptors came from a man between 18 and 35 years old in good health. Some clones in this sample may be carry-over from other donors' samples.

V usage is TRBV19 and J usage is TRBJ2-3, with 7 bases aligning to TRBD2. Germline CDR1 is LNHDA and CDR2 is SQIVND (reference sequence). V trimming: 3 bases; J trimming: 6 bases; junction bases outside the gene matches: 3. CDR3 length: 13 residues. As DNA, the CDR3 is TGTGCCAGTAGTATGGCGGGAGCTGATACGCAGTATTTT. This sequence encodes CASSMAGADTQYF.

The rearrangement uses TRBV6-5 and TRBJ2-7; TRBD1 or TRBD2 may be the D gene (5 bases each). V gave up 6 bases and J gave up 3 bases, with 18 bases separating them. The CDR3 has 15 residues. Germline V gene lookup returns CDR1 MNHEY and CDR2 SVGAGI. In nucleotides, the CDR3 is TGTGCCAGCAGCCGCCGCCAGGGACGGTACTACGAGCAGTACTTC. Amino acid sequence: CASSRRQGRYYEQYF.

The table lists this clone with a count of one. The chain couples TRBV4-3 to TRBJ1-3; no clear D. Trimming stripped 1 base from V and 3 bases from J, with 7 bases between. Germline V gives CDR1 LGHNA, CDR2 YSLEER. The CDR3 has 14 amino acids. The CDR3 region has the DNA TGCGCCAGCAGCCAAGGGTACAATGGAAACACCATATATTTT. It encodes CASSQGYNGNTIYF.

V gene TRBV9 combines with J gene TRBJ2-3, with 10 bases aligning to TRBD1. CDR1 and CDR2 from the germline V gene are SGDLS and YYNGEE. Losses at the gene ends were 7 bases for V and 6 bases for J; bases not matched to a gene: 11. The CDR3 sequence is 15 residues long. The DNA of the CDR3 is TGTGCCAGCGGTACCGGGACAGGGGTTGGGGATACGCAGTATTTT. This encodes CASGTGTGVGDTQYF.

The rearrangement uses TRBV30 and TRBJ2-7; 8 bases are shared with TRBD1. The CDR3 runs to 14 residues. Trimming cost V 5 bases and J 1 base; bases outside gene matches: 7. CDR1 is GTSNPN and CDR2 is SVGIG in the germline V gene (reference sequence). The CDR3 region is CAWDRQGNSYEQYF. The DNA of the CDR3 is TGTGCCTGGGACCGACAGGGGAATTCCTACGAGCAGTACTTC.

This chain connects TRBV21-1 to TRBJ2-7; the D call TRBD2 from the table was never checked on the DNA. TRBV21-1 represents a pseudogene. CDR3 length: 12 residues. The CDR3 spells CASKAGVHEQYF. Written as DNA, the CDR3 is TGTGCCAGCAAGGCGGGAGTCCACGAGCAGTACTTC.

This chain connects TRBV7-2 to TRBJ2-5; TRBD2 agrees at 9 bases. In germline, CDR1 is SGHTA, CDR2 FQGNSA. This CDR3 is built from 17 residues. J lost 7 bases, V lost 2 bases, and 14 bases had no gene match. CDR3 in amino acids: CASSLSVGGRAYGTQYF. The CDR3 DNA is TGTGCCAGCAGCTTATCTGTAGGCGGGAGGGCCTACGGGACCCAGTACTTC.

The rearrangement joins TRBV10-1 to TRBJ2-2, with 11 bases that match TRBD2. Per germline, CDR1 WNHNN and CDR2 SYGVQD (reference sequence). V trimming: 5 bases; J trimming: 2 bases; junction bases outside the gene matches: 4. The CDR3 runs to 16 residues. The CDR3 region has the DNA TGCGCCAGCAGTCCTCTAGCGGGAGGAAACACCGGGGAGCTGTTTTTT. Its translation: CASSPLAGGNTGELFF.

The chain couples TRBV28 to TRBJ2-7, with D unclear. The CDR3 sequence is 10 residues long. Germline V gives CDR1 MDHEN, CDR2 SYDVKM. Trimming shortened V by 3 bases and J by 7 bases, and 4 bases separated the two germline ends. CDR3 bases: TGTGCCAGCAGTTTGGTAGAGCAGTACTTC. Translation: CASSLVEQYF.

The chain carries TRBV29-1 and TRBJ2-1; 7 nucleotides align to TRBD2. Germline V gene lookup returns CDR1 SQVTM and CDR2 ANQGSEA. The CDR3 contains 18 residues. V lost 5 bases and J lost 0; bases outside the gene matches: 16. CDR3 in amino acids: CSVIREGRSLISYNEQFF. The CDR3 coding sequence is TGCAGCGTTATTAGGGAGGGACGAAGTCTGATCTCCTACAATGAGCAGTTCTTC.

The CDR3 DNA sequence: TGTGCCAGCAGCGTAGCTGGGGCGGGAGCGGCCTACGAGCAGTACTTC. This encodes CASSVAGAGAAYEQYF. This chain links TRBV9 with TRBJ2-7; 7 nucleotides agree with TRBD2. Germline trimming cut 0 bases from V and 2 bases from J; bases unmatched to any gene: 8. The CDR3 loop spans 16 amino acids. Per the germline V gene, CDR1 is SGDLS and CDR2 is YYNGEE.

The chain employs TRBV5-1 and TRBJ2-7; perhaps TRBD1 as D (6 bases). V lost 2 bases and J 1 base, leaving 13 bases between the germline ends. Germline V gene data show CDR1 as SGHRS and CDR2 as YFSETQ. The CDR3 spans 15 residues. This chain's CDR3 is CASSLQTGQSYEQYF. For the CDR3, the DNA is TGCGCCAGCAGCTTACAGACAGGTCAATCCTACGAGCAGTACTTC.

The chain is built from TRBV11-2 and TRBJ2-5; 12 positions match TRBD1. Trimming removed 5 bases from V and 4 bases from J; junction bases left unmatched: 5. The CDR3 is 15 residues long. Germline CDR1 reads SGHAT; CDR2 reads FQNNGV. The CDR3 coding sequence is TGTGCCAGCAGCCCAGGGACAGGGGGCCGAGAGACCCAGTACTTC. It specifies CASSPGTGGRETQYF. The full variable domain, completed using reference TRBV11-2 and TRBJ2-5, is EAGVAQSPRYKIIEKRQSVAFWCNPISGHATLYWYQQILGQGPKLLIQFQNNGVVDDSQLPKDRFSAERLKGVDSTLKIQPAKLEDSAVYLCASSPGTGGRETQYFGPGTRLLVL.